What follows describes a single T cell receptor (beta chain). In the study's own analysis: It was from reference gene primer amplification that nucleated cell counts were estimated. The protocol was immunoSEQ multiplex PCR, while the TCRdb copy is restricted to in-frame clones and leaves out a portion. Clone size and V and J calls were adopted from that table, with D and trimming inferred from the DNA. Altogether 160,000 or so clones are present, around 81% being singletons, with the ten largest covering 9.5% to 11%. These data originate in a study of blood T cell repertoires in COVID-19. J lost 2 bases, V lost 3 bases, and 4 bases had no gene match. In germline, CDR1 is MNHEY, CDR2 SVGAGI. The CDR3 loop spans 15 amino acids.

This chain joins TRBV6-5 and TRBJ2-3, with 8 bases matching TRBD2. The sequencing sample was made of peripheral blood. This clonotype was obtained from a man in his 60s with active or convalescent COVID-19. The CDR3 reads CASSYEAGATDTQYF. CDR3 nucleotide sequence: TGTGCCAGCAGTTATGAAGCGGGAGCCACAGATACGCAGTATTTT.